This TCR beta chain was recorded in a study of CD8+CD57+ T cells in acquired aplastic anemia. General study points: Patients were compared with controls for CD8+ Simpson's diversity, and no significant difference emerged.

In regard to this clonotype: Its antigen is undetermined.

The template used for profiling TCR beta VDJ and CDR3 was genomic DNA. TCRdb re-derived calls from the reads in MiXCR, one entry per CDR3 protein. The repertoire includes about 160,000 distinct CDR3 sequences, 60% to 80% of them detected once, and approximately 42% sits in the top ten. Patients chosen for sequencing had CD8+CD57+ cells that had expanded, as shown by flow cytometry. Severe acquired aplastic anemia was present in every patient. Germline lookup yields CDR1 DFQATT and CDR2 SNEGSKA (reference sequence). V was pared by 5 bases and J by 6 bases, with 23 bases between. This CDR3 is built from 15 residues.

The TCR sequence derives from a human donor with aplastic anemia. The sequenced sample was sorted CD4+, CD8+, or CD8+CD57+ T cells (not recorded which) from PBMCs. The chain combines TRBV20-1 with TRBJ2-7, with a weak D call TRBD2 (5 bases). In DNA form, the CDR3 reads TGCAGTGCTGCCCCCGGGCTAGCTAATTTAGGCGAGCAGTACTTC. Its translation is CSAAPGLANLGEQYF.